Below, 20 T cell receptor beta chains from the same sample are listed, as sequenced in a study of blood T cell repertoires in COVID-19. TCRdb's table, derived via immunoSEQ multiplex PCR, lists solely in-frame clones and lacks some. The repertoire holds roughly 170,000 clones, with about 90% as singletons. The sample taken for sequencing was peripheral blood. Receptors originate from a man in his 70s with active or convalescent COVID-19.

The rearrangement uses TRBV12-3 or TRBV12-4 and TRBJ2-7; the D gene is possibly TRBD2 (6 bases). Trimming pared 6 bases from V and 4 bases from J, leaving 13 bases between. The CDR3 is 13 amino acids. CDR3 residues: CASRLGGTYEQYF. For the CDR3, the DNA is TGTGCCAGCAGGCTAGGTGGGACTTACGAGCAGTACTTC.

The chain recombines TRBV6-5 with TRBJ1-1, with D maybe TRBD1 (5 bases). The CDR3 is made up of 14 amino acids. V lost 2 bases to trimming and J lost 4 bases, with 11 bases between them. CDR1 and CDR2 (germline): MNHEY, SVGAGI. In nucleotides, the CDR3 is TGTGCCAGCAGTTACGGGAGGGGTGGCACTGAAGCTTTCTTT. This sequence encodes CASSYGRGGTEAFF.

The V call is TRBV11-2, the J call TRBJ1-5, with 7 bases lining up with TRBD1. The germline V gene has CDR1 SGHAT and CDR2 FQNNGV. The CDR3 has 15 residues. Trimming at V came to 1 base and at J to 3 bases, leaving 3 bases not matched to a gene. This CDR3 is CASSLVTGVNQPQHF. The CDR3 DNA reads TGTGCCAGCAGCTTAGTCACAGGGGTCAATCAGCCCCAGCATTTT. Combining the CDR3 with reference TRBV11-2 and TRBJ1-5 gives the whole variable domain EAGVAQSPRYKIIEKRQSVAFWCNPISGHATLYWYQQILGQGPKLLIQFQNNGVVDDSQLPKDRFSAERLKGVDSTLKIQPAKLEDSAVYLCASSLVTGVNQPQHFGDGTRLSIL.

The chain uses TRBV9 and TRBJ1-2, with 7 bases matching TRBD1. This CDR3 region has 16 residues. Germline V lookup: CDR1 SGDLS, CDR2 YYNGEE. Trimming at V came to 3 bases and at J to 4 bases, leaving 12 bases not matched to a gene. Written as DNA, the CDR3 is TGTGCCAGCAGCGACAGGAGGACAGGTTCTCTCTATGGCTACACCTTC. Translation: CASSDRRTGSLYGYTF.

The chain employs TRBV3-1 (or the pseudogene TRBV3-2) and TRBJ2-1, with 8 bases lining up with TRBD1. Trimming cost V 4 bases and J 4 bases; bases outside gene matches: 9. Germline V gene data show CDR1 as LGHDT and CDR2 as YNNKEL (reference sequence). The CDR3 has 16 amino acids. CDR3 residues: CASSRDGTGLYNEQFF. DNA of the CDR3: TGTGCCAGCAGCCGAGACGGGACAGGACTTTACAATGAGCAGTTCTTC.

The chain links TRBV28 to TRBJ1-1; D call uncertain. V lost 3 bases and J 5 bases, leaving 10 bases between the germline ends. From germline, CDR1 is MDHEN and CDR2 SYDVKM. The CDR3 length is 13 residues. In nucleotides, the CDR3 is TGTGCCAGCAGTTTCCCCACGGAGACTGAAGCTTTCTTT. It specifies CASSFPTETEAFF.

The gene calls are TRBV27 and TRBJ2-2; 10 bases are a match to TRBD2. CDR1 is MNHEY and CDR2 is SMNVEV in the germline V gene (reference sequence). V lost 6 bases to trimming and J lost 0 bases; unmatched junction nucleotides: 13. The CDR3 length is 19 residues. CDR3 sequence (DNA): TGTGCCAGCAGGCTCGAGACTAGCGGGTTGGGCGCGAACACCGGGGAGCTGTTTTTT. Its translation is CASRLETSGLGANTGELFF.

CDR3 nucleotide sequence: TGTGCCTGGAGTAATCCGGGACAGTACAATCAGCCCCAGCATTTT. As protein: CAWSNPGQYNQPQHF. The gene calls are TRBV30 and TRBJ1-5, with 7 bases that match TRBD1. Germline lookup yields CDR1 GTSNPN and CDR2 SVGIG (reference sequence). This CDR3 spans 15 amino acids. V shed 2 bases, J shed 3 bases, and the junction held 7 bases outside the gene matches.

The CDR3, as DNA: TGTGCCAGCAGCCCTCGGGACAGGGCGTTCGATGGCTACACCTTC. Translating gives CASSPRDRAFDGYTF. J is TRBJ1-2 and V is TRBV3-1 (or the pseudogene TRBV3-2); 9 nucleotides align to TRBD1. The CDR3 sequence is 15 residues long. Germline values: CDR1 LGHDT, CDR2 YNNKEL (reference sequence). V shed 4 bases and J 6 bases; nucleotides not matched to a gene: 9.

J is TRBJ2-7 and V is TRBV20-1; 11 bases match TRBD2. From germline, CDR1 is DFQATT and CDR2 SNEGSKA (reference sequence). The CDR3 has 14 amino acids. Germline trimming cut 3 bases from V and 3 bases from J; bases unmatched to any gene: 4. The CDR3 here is CSASPSGRNYEQYF. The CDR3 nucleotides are TGCAGTGCTAGTCCTAGCGGGAGGAACTACGAGCAGTACTTC.

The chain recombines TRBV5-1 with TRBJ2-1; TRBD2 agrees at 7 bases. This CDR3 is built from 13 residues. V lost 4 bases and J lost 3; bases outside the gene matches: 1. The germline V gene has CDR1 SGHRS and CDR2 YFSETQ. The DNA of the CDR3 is TGCGCCAGCAGCGGGAGGGACTACAATGAGCAGTTCTTC. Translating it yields CASSGRDYNEQFF.

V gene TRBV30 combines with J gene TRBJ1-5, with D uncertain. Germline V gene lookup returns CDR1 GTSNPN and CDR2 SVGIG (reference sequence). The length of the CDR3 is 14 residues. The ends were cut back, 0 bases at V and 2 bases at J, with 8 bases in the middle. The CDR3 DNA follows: TGTGCCTGGAGTGTTAATTCTGGCAATCAGCCCCAGCATTTT. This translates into CAWSVNSGNQPQHF. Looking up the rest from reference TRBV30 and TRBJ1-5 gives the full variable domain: SQTIHQWPATLVQPVGSPLSLECTVEGTSNPNLYWYRQAAGRGLQLLFYSVGIGQISSEVPQNLSASRPQDRQFILSSKKLLLSDSGFYLCAWSVNSGNQPQHFGDGTRLSIL.

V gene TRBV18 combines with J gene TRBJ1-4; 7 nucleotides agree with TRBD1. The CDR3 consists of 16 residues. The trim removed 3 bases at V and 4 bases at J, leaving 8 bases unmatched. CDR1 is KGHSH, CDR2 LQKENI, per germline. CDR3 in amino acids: CASSPAGTAFNEKLFF. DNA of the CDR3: TGTGCCAGCTCACCGGCTGGGACAGCCTTTAATGAAAAACTGTTTTTT.

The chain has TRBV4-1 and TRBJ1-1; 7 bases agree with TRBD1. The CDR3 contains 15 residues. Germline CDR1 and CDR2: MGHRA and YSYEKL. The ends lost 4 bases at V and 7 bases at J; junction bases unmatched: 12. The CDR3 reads CASSPRQGDQGEAFF. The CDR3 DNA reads TGCGCCAGCAGCCCCCGACAGGGCGATCAGGGTGAAGCTTTCTTT.

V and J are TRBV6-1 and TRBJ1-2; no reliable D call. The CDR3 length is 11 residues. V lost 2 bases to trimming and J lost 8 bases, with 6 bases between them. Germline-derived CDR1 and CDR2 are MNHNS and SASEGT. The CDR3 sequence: CASSENGGYTF. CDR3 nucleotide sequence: TGTGCCAGCAGTGAAAACGGGGGCTACACCTTC.

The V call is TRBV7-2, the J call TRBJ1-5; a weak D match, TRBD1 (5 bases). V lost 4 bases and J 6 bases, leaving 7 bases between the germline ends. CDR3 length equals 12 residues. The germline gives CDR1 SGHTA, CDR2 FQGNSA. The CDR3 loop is CASSSGVQPQHF. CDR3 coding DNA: TGTGCCAGCAGCTCGGGGGTTCAGCCCCAGCATTTT.

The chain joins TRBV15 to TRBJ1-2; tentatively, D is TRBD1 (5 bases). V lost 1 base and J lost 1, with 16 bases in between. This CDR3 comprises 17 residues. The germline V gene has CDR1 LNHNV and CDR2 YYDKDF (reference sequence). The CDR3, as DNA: TGTGCCACCAGCAGAGCGGACACAACCAGAGTTAACTATGGCTACACCTTC. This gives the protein CATSRADTTRVNYGYTF. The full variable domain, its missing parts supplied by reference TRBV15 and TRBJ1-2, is DAMVIQNPRYQVTQFGKPVTLSCSQTLNHNVMYWYQQKSSQAPKLLFHYYDKDFNNEADTPDNFQSRRPNTSFCFLDIRSPGLGDTAMYLCATSRADTTRVNYGYTFGSGTRLTVV.

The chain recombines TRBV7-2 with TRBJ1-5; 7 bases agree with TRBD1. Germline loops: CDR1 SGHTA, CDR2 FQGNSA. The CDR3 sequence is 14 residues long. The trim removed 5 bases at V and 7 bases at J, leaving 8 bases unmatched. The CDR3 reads CASSLDRRSQPQHF. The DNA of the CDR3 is TGTGCCAGCAGCCTGGACAGGAGGAGCCAGCCCCAGCATTTT.

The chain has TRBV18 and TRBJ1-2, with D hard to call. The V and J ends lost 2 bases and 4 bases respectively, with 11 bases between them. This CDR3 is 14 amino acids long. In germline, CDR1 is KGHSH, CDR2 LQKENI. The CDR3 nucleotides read TGTGCCAGCTCACCAGAGGGAAGCGGCTATGGCTACACCTTC. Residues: CASSPEGSGYGYTF.

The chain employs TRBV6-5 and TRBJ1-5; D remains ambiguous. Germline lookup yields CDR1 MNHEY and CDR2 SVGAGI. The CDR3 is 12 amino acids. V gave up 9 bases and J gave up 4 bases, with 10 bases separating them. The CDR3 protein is CASTVLNQPQHF. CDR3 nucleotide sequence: TGTGCCAGTACTGTTCTGAATCAGCCCCAGCATTTT.